One sample yielded the 20 T cell receptor beta chains listed below, sequenced in a study of blood T cell repertoires in COVID-19. TCRdb keeps only in-frame clones here, not all; method: immunoSEQ multiplex PCR. The sample lists about 380,000 clones, 85% occurring once. The sample was peripheral blood. These receptors were taken from a woman between 18 and 29 years old with acute or convalescent COVID-19.

The genes are TRBV19 and TRBJ1-2, with a possible D match to TRBD1 (6 bases). This CDR3 comprises 15 residues. CDR1 is LNHDA and CDR2 is SQIVND in the germline V gene (reference sequence). V was cut by 1 base and J by 3 bases, with 12 bases left in between. CDR3: CASSIGRNRDYGYTF. The CDR3 bases are TGTGCCAGTAGTATAGGGAGAAACAGGGACTATGGCTACACCTTC.

This clone was observed a handful of times. This chain uses TRBV6-2 or TRBV6-3 with TRBJ1-5; D may be TRBD1 (6 bases). This CDR3 contains 14 residues. Trimming left V 4 bases short and J 11 bases short, with 18 bases between. Looked up from germline, CDR1 is MNHEY and CDR2 is SVGEGT. CDR3 protein: CASSSGQRPEAQHF. DNA of the CDR3: TGTGCCAGCAGTTCCGGACAGCGCCCGGAGGCCCAGCATTTT.

This clone was counted between two and nine times. V is TRBV6-5 and J is TRBJ1-3; D uncertain. Trimming left V 6 bases short and J 2 bases short, with 11 bases between. The V gene's germline CDR1 is MNHEY and CDR2 SVGAGI. CDR3 size: 14 residues. The chain's CDR3 is CASSETSAGNTIYF. The CDR3 DNA follows: TGTGCCAGCAGCGAGACATCGGCTGGAAACACCATATATTTT.

The V gene is TRBV7-3, the J gene TRBJ1-1; the match to TRBD1 covers 7 bases. Per germline, CDR1 SGHTA and CDR2 FQGTGA. This CDR3 comprises 17 residues. Trimming cost V 2 bases and J 1 base; bases outside gene matches: 10. CDR3 DNA sequence: TGTGCCAGCAGCTTACACCCCGCAACAGGGGCGAACACTGAAGCTTTCTTT. Translated, it gives CASSLHPATGANTEAFF.

The chain uses TRBV30 and TRBJ2-7, with 7 bases identical to TRBD1. Per germline, CDR1 GTSNPN and CDR2 SVGIG (reference sequence). The CDR3 is 15 amino acids. The V gene end was trimmed by 3 bases and the J gene end by 4 bases; junction bases not matched to a gene: 12. The CDR3 sequence is CAWSVPGQKSYEQYF. The DNA of the CDR3 is TGTGCCTGGAGCGTTCCGGGACAGAAAAGTTACGAGCAGTACTTC.

The chain joins TRBV24-1 to TRBJ2-3; 13 bases line up with TRBD2. The CDR3 is 18 amino acids. CDR1 KGHDR and CDR2 SFDVKD come from the germline V gene. V gave up 5 bases and J gave up 0 bases; unmatched junction bases: 7. CDR3 protein: CATSGPGLAGWSTDTQYF. CDR3 nucleotides: TGTGCCACCAGTGGGCCGGGACTAGCGGGATGGAGCACAGATACGCAGTATTTT.

As concerns this clone: The same CDR3 can be traced to other DNA sequences in this sample. The chain carries TRBV9 and TRBJ2-7; 10 nucleotides agree with TRBD2. Germline V lookup: CDR1 SGDLS, CDR2 YYNGEE. This CDR3 is 15 amino acids long. V dropped 2 bases and J dropped 2; count of bases not matched to a gene: 4. The CDR3 reads CASSVSGGLTYEQYF. Written as DNA, the CDR3 is TGTGCCAGCAGCGTTAGCGGGGGGCTGACCTACGAGCAGTACTTC.

The chain links TRBV9 to TRBJ1-4; 9 nucleotides agree with TRBD1. Per germline, CDR1 SGDLS and CDR2 YYNGEE. The CDR3 loop spans 14 amino acids. J lost 8 bases, V lost 3 bases, and 5 bases had no gene match. The CDR3, as DNA: TGTGCCAGCAGCGCCACAGGGGGCCGGGAAAAACTGTTTTTT. Its translation: CASSATGGREKLFF.

The chain links TRBV5-1 to TRBJ2-2; tentative D call: TRBD2 (5 bases). This CDR3 spans 15 amino acids. Germline-derived CDR1 and CDR2 are SGHRS and YFSETQ. V lost 0 bases and J 4 bases, leaving 10 bases between the germline ends. The chain's CDR3 is CASSLAGGTTGELFF. The CDR3 coding sequence is TGCGCCAGCAGCTTGGCTGGAGGTACCACCGGGGAGCTGTTTTTT.

The V gene is TRBV5-1, the J gene TRBJ1-5; D remains unclear. With 10 bases removed from V and 7 bases from J, the gap between germline ends came to 3 bases. CDR1 and CDR2 from the germline V gene are SGHRS and YFSETQ. This CDR3 spans 8 amino acids. In nucleotides, the CDR3 is TGCGCCGTACAGCCCCAGCATTTT. Translated, it gives CAVQPQHF.

V is TRBV2 and J is TRBJ2-5; D unclear. CDR3 length: 13 residues. V gave up 4 bases and J gave up 3 bases, with 9 bases separating them. Germline V lookup: CDR1 SNHLY, CDR2 FYNNEI. In nucleotides, the CDR3 is TGTGCCAGCAGTGCCTTCCCTGAAGAGACCCAGTACTTC. It codes for CASSAFPEETQYF.

The chain recombines TRBV5-4 with TRBJ1-2; D is ambiguous. The CDR3 loop spans 15 amino acids. Trimming took 0 bases from V and 0 from J, leaving 9 bases between them. Germline loops: CDR1 SGHNT, CDR2 YYREEE (reference sequence). In DNA, the CDR3 is TGTGCCAGCAGCTTGGCCGTAGCGGCTAACTATGGCTACACCTTC. Protein sequence: CASSLAVAANYGYTF.

The chain carries TRBV5-1 and TRBJ2-5, with 9 bases identical to TRBD2. The V gene end was trimmed by 4 bases and the J gene end by 3 bases; junction bases not matched to a gene: 16. This CDR3 has 18 residues. CDR1 and CDR2 from the germline V gene are SGHRS and YFSETQ. Here the CDR3 DNA reads TGCGCCAGCAGCCCCCGGCGGTTCGCTAGCGGGGCCGAAGAGACCCAGTACTTC. Its translation is CASSPRRFASGAEETQYF.

This chain connects TRBV10-2 to TRBJ1-3; the match to TRBD1 covers 7 bases. J lost 0 bases, V lost 6 bases, and 5 bases had no gene match. The V gene's germline CDR1 is WSHSY and CDR2 SAAADI. CDR3 size: 15 residues. The DNA of the CDR3 is TGCGCCAGCAGCCGACAGGGTTCCTCTGGAAACACCATATATTTT. This codes for CASSRQGSSGNTIYF.

The V and J genes are TRBV9 and TRBJ2-5; the match to TRBD1 covers 9 bases. The CDR3 extends over 15 amino acids. The V gene end was trimmed by 4 bases and the J gene end by 5 bases; junction bases not matched to a gene: 9. In germline, CDR1 is SGDLS, CDR2 YYNGEE. CDR3 in amino acids: CASSLGTGRTETQYF. The DNA for the CDR3 is TGTGCCAGCAGCCTTGGGACAGGGCGGACGGAGACCCAGTACTTC.

The rearrangement uses TRBV6-5 and TRBJ2-1; TRBD2 is a possible D gene (7 bases). This CDR3 is built from 13 residues. V gave up 5 bases and J gave up 11 bases, with 16 bases separating them. Germline values: CDR1 MNHEY, CDR2 SVGAGI. The CDR3 protein is CASSPREDRKQFF. The CDR3 DNA reads as TGTGCCAGCAGTCCCCGGGAGGACAGAAAGCAGTTCTTC.

CDR3 protein: CATSTRDIASSGANVLTF. Here the CDR3 DNA reads TGTGCCACCAGCACCAGGGACATAGCGAGCTCTGGGGCCAACGTCCTGACTTTC. The gene calls are TRBV15 and TRBJ2-6, with D possibly TRBD1 on 6 matching bases. The CDR3 is 18 amino acids. V was pared by 4 bases and J by 0 bases, with 16 bases between. Germline lookup yields CDR1 LNHNV and CDR2 YYDKDF (reference sequence).

The CDR3 DNA is TGCAGCGTTGAACTGACTAGCGGGAGTACCCCCCTAGAGACCCAGTACTTC. Translating gives CSVELTSGSTPLETQYF. J is TRBJ2-5 and V is TRBV29-1; 12 nucleotides agree with TRBD2. Germline lookup yields CDR1 SQVTM and CDR2 ANQGSEA. V trimming: 2 bases; J trimming: 4 bases; junction bases outside the gene matches: 11. The CDR3 runs to 17 residues.

This rearrangement joins TRBV4-2 to TRBJ1-1, with no clear D. The V end was cut by 4 bases, the J end by 1 base, with 16 bases between. This CDR3 spans 16 amino acids. Germline values: CDR1 LGHNA, CDR2 YNFKEQ. DNA of the CDR3: TGTGCCAGCAGCCTAGAGGTTGGCGCGGAGAACACTGAAGCTTTCTTT. This codes for CASSLEVGAENTEAFF.

The chain links TRBV11-2 to TRBJ2-1; tentatively, D is TRBD2 (5 bases). Per the germline V gene, CDR1 is SGHAT and CDR2 is FQNNGV. The CDR3 loop spans 15 amino acids. Between the trimmed V and J ends, which lost 1 base and 1 base, there was a span of 8 bases. The CDR3 bases are TGTGCCAGCAGCTTAGTTCTAGCATCCTACAATGAGCAGTTCTTC. Protein sequence: CASSLVLASYNEQFF. The complete variable domain, with remaining parts taken from reference TRBV11-2 and TRBJ2-1, reads EAGVAQSPRYKIIEKRQSVAFWCNPISGHATLYWYQQILGQGPKLLIQFQNNGVVDDSQLPKDRFSAERLKGVDSTLKIQPAKLEDSAVYLCASSLVLASYNEQFFGPGTRLTVL.